This T cell receptor beta chain emerged from a study of Siglec-9 on CD8 T cells in melanoma. V lost 1 base and J lost 0, with 10 bases in between. The CDR3 consists of 16 residues. Germline values: CDR1 MNHNY, CDR2 SVGAGI (reference sequence). Turning to this clone: Its antigen is as yet unknown.

Using immunoSEQ multiplex PCR, the repertoire was profiled, and TCRdb retains in-frame clones only, with some absent. The table records some 27,000 clones, 80% of them present only once. Study-wide points: In melanoma tumors, a Siglec-9-marked effector memory CD8+ subset reportedly appeared to accumulate.

The sample was Siglec-9- CD8+ T cells sorted from blood. The TCR originated in a human donor in good health. This chain uses TRBV6-6 with TRBJ1-3; no firm D call. CDR3 region: CASSYFPGVSGNTIYF. For the CDR3, the DNA is TGTGCCAGCAGTTACTTCCCAGGAGTCTCTGGAAACACCATATATTTT.